A selection of T cell receptor beta chains follows, all from one sample in a study of T-cell reconstitution after alpha-beta-depleted transplantation in children. TCRdb analysed the PCR reads with MiXCR anew, one entry per CDR3 protein. This sample has 170,000 or so distinct CDR3 sequences; around 6.8% occur once, and the top ten carry about 3%. The material was PBMCs from the stem cell graft donor, obtained from the stem cell graft. These receptors came from a human donor who donated a stem cell graft to a child with Wiskott-Aldrich syndrome. Both conserved end residues are part of each CDR3. A D gene is named only where the DNA matches it firmly. A clone size is listed for some rows: how often the clone was seen (once, few, many), or a class if it is expanded.

CASSQPRGAGDTQYF,TGTGCCAGCAGCCAACCTCGGGGGGCGGGAGATACGCAGTATTTT,TRBV3-1,-,-,TRBJ2-3
CASSGRGQGSYNEQFF,TGCGCCAGCAGCGGGAGGGGACAGGGGTCCTACAATGAGCAGTTCTTC,TRBV5-1,TRBD1,many,TRBJ2-1
CASSFSDRAETQYF,TGTGCCAGCAGTTTCTCGGACAGGGCTGAGACCCAGTACTTC,TRBV27,TRBD1,many,TRBJ2-5
CASSFRLGVGGETQYF,TGTGCCAGCAGTTTCAGGTTGGGGGTAGGTGGGGAGACCCAGTACTTC,TRBV12-3/TRBV12-4,-,many,TRBJ2-5
CALRRVQADTQYF,TGTGCCCTTCGGCGGGTACAAGCAGATACGCAGTATTTT,TRBV10-3,-,many,TRBJ2-3
CSASTLAYEQYF,TGCAGTGCTAGTACTCTAGCTTACGAGCAGTACTTC,TRBV20-1,-,many,TRBJ2-7
CASSLPEAGVSYEQYF,TGTGCCAGCAGCCTCCCCGAAGCGGGGGTCTCCTACGAGCAGTACTTC,TRBV7-9,TRBD2,few,TRBJ2-7
CASRVGTANQPQHF,TGTGCCAGCAGAGTCGGGACAGCTAATCAGCCCCAGCATTTT,TRBV27,TRBD1,many,TRBJ1-5
CASSPSLAGVNNEQFF,TGTGCCAGCAGCCCATCTCTAGCGGGAGTGAACAATGAGCAGTTCTTC,TRBV5-6,TRBD2,many,TRBJ2-1
CASSSARGTTGDNSPLHF,TGTGCCAGCAGCTCCGCGAGGGGGACAACCGGGGACAATTCACCCCTCCACTTT,TRBV11-2,-,-,TRBJ1-6
CASSLSGTFYEQYF,TGTGCCAGCAGTTTGAGCGGGACTTTTTACGAGCAGTACTTC,TRBV12-3/TRBV12-4,TRBD2,many,TRBJ2-7
CASSLAGTGVNYGYTF,TGTGCCAGCAGCCTAGCCGGGACAGGGGTGAACTATGGCTACACCTTC,TRBV12-3/TRBV12-4,TRBD1,many,TRBJ1-2
CSALTPRFYNEQFF,TGCAGCGCCCTGACCCCGCGGTTTTACAATGAGCAGTTCTTC,TRBV29-1,-,many,TRBJ2-1
CSARYQGTGNTIYF,TGCAGTGCTAGATATCAGGGAACTGGAAACACCATATATTTT,TRBV20-1,-,many,TRBJ1-3
CASSLNSDTSSPLHF,TGTGCCAGCAGCTTAAATTCGGACACCAGTTCACCCCTCCACTTT,TRBV7-8,-,many,TRBJ1-6
CASSYSLRQIYEQYF,TGTGCCAGCAGTTACTCCCTCAGACAAATCTACGAGCAGTACTTC,TRBV6-2/TRBV6-3,-,many,TRBJ2-7
CAWISSPRGVEQFF,TGTGCCTGGATTTCTTCGCCTAGGGGGGTTGAGCAGTTCTTC,TRBV30,-,-,TRBJ2-1
CASSLGQGRDYGYTF,TGCGCCAGCAGCTTGGGACAGGGGAGGGACTATGGCTACACCTTC,TRBV5-1,TRBD1,many,TRBJ1-2
CASSFMGGLDTQYF,TGTGCCAGCAGCTTTATGGGGGGCTTAGATACGCAGTATTTT,TRBV11-2,-,-,TRBJ2-3
CSAVLTSGPTDTQYF,TGCAGTGCTGTACTGACTAGCGGTCCCACAGATACGCAGTATTTT,TRBV20-1,TRBD2,many,TRBJ2-3
CSVPLGEGEKLFF,TGCAGTGTCCCCCTTGGGGAGGGTGAAAAACTGTTTTTT,TRBV20-1,-,many,TRBJ1-4
CATRKTPGQASREGDTEAFF,TGTGCCACCAGAAAGACGCCGGGACAGGCGTCCAGAGAGGGCGACACTGAAGCTTTCTTT,TRBV24-1,TRBD1,many,TRBJ1-1
CASSLEYQVTEAFF,TGCGCCAGCAGCTTGGAGTACCAGGTCACTGAAGCTTTCTTT,TRBV5-1,-,-,TRBJ1-1
CASSEGNEQFF,TGTGCCAGCAGTGAGGGGAATGAGCAGTTCTTC,TRBV2,-,-,TRBJ2-1
CSAREMIGSNYGYTF,TGCAGTGCTAGAGAAATGATAGGCAGTAACTATGGCTACACCTTC,TRBV20-1,-,many,TRBJ1-2
CASSQAGSIYEQYF,TGTGCCAGCAGCCAAGCAGGGAGTATCTACGAGCAGTACTTC,TRBV3-1,-,-,TRBJ2-7
CASSFRTSGTEAFF,TGTGCCAGCAGCTTTAGGACTTCTGGCACTGAAGCTTTCTTT,TRBV7-2,-,many,TRBJ1-1
CSEGSRGRGTQYF,TGCAGCGAAGGGAGCAGGGGGCGCGGGACCCAGTACTTC,TRBV29-1,TRBD1,many,TRBJ2-5
CASSLGPSLADEQFF,TGTGCCAGCAGCTTGGGGCCATCACTGGCGGATGAGCAGTTCTTC,TRBV7-2,-,few,TRBJ2-1
CASSPGGSTDTQYF,TGTGCCAGCAGCCCCGGGGGTAGCACAGATACGCAGTATTTT,TRBV7-8,-,few,TRBJ2-3
CASRWGTANNSPLHF,TGCGCCAGCAGGTGGGGGACAGCCAATAATTCACCCCTCCACTTT,TRBV5-1,TRBD1,many,TRBJ1-6
CASSFFEHTEAFF,TGTGCCAGCAGCTTTTTCGAGCACACTGAAGCTTTCTTT,TRBV7-9,-,many,TRBJ1-1
CASSLQRYNEQFF,TGTGCCAGCAGCCTTCAACGATACAATGAGCAGTTCTTC,TRBV7-9,-,-,TRBJ2-1
CSARDGNSPLHF,TGCAGTGCTAGAGATGGCAATTCACCCCTCCACTTT,TRBV20-1,-,few,TRBJ1-6
CASSPYNQETQYF,TGTGCCAGCAGCCCATACAACCAAGAGACCCAGTACTTC,TRBV13,-,-,TRBJ2-5
CSARRLQGDEQYF,TGCAGTGCTAGGAGATTACAGGGAGATGAGCAGTACTTC,TRBV20-1,-,many,TRBJ2-7
CASSLFGSGRGEQFF,TGTGCCAGCAGCCTCTTCGGGAGTGGGAGGGGTGAGCAGTTCTTC,TRBV16,TRBD2,many,TRBJ2-1
CASTLDPNTGELFF,TGCGCCAGCACCCTCGATCCGAACACCGGGGAGCTGTTTTTT,TRBV5-1,-,many,TRBJ2-2
CASSLYGQSYEQYF,TGTGCCAGCAGCTTATACGGTCAGAGCTACGAGCAGTACTTC,TRBV14,-,few,TRBJ2-7
CATSDPRQGEGNQPQHF,TGTGCCACCAGTGACCCACGACAGGGAGAAGGCAATCAGCCCCAGCATTTT,TRBV24-1,TRBD1,many,TRBJ1-5